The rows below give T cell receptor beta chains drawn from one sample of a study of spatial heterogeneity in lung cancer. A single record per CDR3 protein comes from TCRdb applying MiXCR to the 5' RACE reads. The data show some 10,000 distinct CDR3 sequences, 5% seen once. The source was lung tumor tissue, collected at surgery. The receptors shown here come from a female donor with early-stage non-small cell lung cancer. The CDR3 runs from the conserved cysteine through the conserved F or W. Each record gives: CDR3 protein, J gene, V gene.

CDR3: CASSLGVLNSPLHF; J: TRBJ1-6; V: TRBV12-3/TRBV12-4
CDR3: CASSQESAGNTIYF; J: TRBJ1-3; V: TRBV3-1
CDR3: CASSWKRGSEEQFF; J: TRBJ2-1; V: TRBV5-4
CDR3: CAWSRGSNEQFF; J: TRBJ2-1; V: TRBV30
CDR3: CASSQPYTGTLMAYGYTF; J: TRBJ1-2; V: TRBV5-1
CDR3: CASSPGRGPYEQYF; J: TRBJ2-7; V: TRBV12-3/TRBV12-4
CDR3: CASSYINGGENTEAFF; J: TRBJ1-1; V: TRBV7-6
CDR3: CASSLAGVSNEQYF; J: TRBJ2-7; V: TRBV12-3/TRBV12-4
CDR3: CASREWNTQYF; J: TRBJ2-3; V: TRBV7-8
CDR3: CASSFAGETQYF; J: TRBJ2-5; V: TRBV5-1
CDR3: CASSSDMGLDGYTF; J: TRBJ1-2; V: TRBV7-8
CDR3: CASSSTATYNEQFF; J: TRBJ2-1; V: TRBV27
CDR3: CASSPAQVYTEQYF; J: TRBJ2-7; V: TRBV7-9
CDR3: CASSHGGEDTGELFF; J: TRBJ2-2; V: TRBV6-2/TRBV6-3
CDR3: CASSLNTEAFF; J: TRBJ1-1; V: TRBV5-1
CDR3: CASSLRRSNQPQHF; J: TRBJ1-5; V: TRBV13
CDR3: CASSPPQGVGNIQYF; J: TRBJ2-4; V: TRBV28
CDR3: CASSVAGYQETQYF; J: TRBJ2-5; V: TRBV7-2
CDR3: CASSVQPDGGNSPLHF; J: TRBJ1-6; V: TRBV9
CDR3: CATSPAGLDEQYF; J: TRBJ2-7; V: TRBV10-3
CDR3: CATNDLAISGANVLTF; J: TRBJ2-6; V: TRBV10-3
CDR3: CASSLGQSYEQYF; J: TRBJ2-7; V: TRBV11-2
CDR3: CASRTDEGSDTQYF; J: TRBJ2-3; V: TRBV2
CDR3: CASSIPGQGQTQYF; J: TRBJ2-5; V: TRBV19
CDR3: CASTRVLNTEAFF; J: TRBJ1-1; V: TRBV6-1
CDR3: CASSERGLDEQYF; J: TRBJ2-7; V: TRBV6-1
CDR3: CASSGGWKQFF; J: TRBJ2-1; V: TRBV9
CDR3: CASSLVGTVNTEAFF; J: TRBJ1-1; V: TRBV5-1
CDR3: CASSHSYSTGELFF; J: TRBJ2-2; V: TRBV3-1
CDR3: CASSRRQGRETQYF; J: TRBJ2-5; V: TRBV3-1
CDR3: CASSWGETQYF; J: TRBJ2-5; V: TRBV6-2/TRBV6-3
CDR3: CASSVRDRESSGANVLTF; J: TRBJ2-6; V: TRBV5-1
CDR3: CSLGPVTEAFF; J: TRBJ1-1; V: TRBV20-1
CDR3: CSARGGGRQSSYNSPLHF; J: TRBJ1-6; V: TRBV20-1
CDR3: CASSSDGGVNEQFF; J: TRBJ2-1; V: TRBV7-8
CDR3: CASSLGGINEKLFF; J: TRBJ1-4; V: TRBV12-3/TRBV12-4
CDR3: CASSLAGLAGTYEQYF; J: TRBJ2-7; V: TRBV7-8
CDR3: CATSVRRGEQFF; J: TRBJ2-1; V: TRBV24-1
CDR3: CASSLVLGTAYNEQFF; J: TRBJ2-1; V: TRBV12-3/TRBV12-4
CDR3: CASSLELRRDEQYF; J: TRBJ2-7; V: TRBV5-6
CDR3: CASSLRPSTDTQYF; J: TRBJ2-3; V: TRBV28
CDR3: CASSHKFQRAYNEQFF; J: TRBJ2-1; V: TRBV3-1
CDR3: CASSFTRGPLGQLTGELFF; J: TRBJ2-2; V: TRBV7-9
CDR3: CASSESGLAEETQYF; J: TRBJ2-5; V: TRBV10-2
CDR3: CASSLVPVDQPQHF; J: TRBJ1-5; V: TRBV7-8
CDR3: CASSEHRNTEAFF; J: TRBJ1-1; V: TRBV6-1
CDR3: CATSDSGVGYEQYF; J: TRBJ2-7; V: TRBV24-1
CDR3: CASSQDSGRDTEQFF; J: TRBJ2-1; V: TRBV3-1
CDR3: CAWSPIQGDQPQHF; J: TRBJ1-5; V: TRBV30
CDR3: CASSFLGQGLHF; J: TRBJ1-5; V: TRBV12-3/TRBV12-4